The rows below give T cell receptor beta chains drawn from one sample of a study of post-analysis software for immune sequencing data. TCRdb reanalysed the PCR reads using MiXCR and keeps one entry per CDR3 protein. The sample lists more than 450,000 distinct CDR3 sequences; around a third were seen once. The sample comprised blood. All receptors come from a girl under 18 with multiple sclerosis. Both conserved end residues are part of each CDR3. The order of the fields is clone size, D gene, J gene, V gene, CDR3 DNA, CDR3 protein. The D gene is left open where the match is weak. Where a row states a size, it is once, few, many or the class of an expanded clone; other rows omit it.

few	NA	TRBJ1-1	TRBV5-1	TGCGCCAGCAGCTCCCCCGTGGACACTGAAGCTTTCTTT	CASSSPVDTEAFF
NA	TRBD1	TRBJ2-1	TRBV5-3	TGTGCCAGAAGCTTGACAGGGGCCTACAATGAGCAGTTCTTC	CARSLTGAYNEQFF
few	TRBD1	TRBJ2-1	TRBV11-1	TGTGCCAGCAGCTTAGTGGACAGGTCCTACAATGAGCAGTTCTTC	CASSLVDRSYNEQFF
few	NA	TRBJ1-1	TRBV27	TGTGCCAGCAGTCCCGACACTGAAGCTTTCTTT	CASSPDTEAFF
few	TRBD2	TRBJ2-5	TRBV7-9	TGTGCCAGCAGCTTATCGCCCAGCCTTAGCGGGGGCACGCGGGAGACCCAGTACTTC	CASSLSPSLSGGTRETQYF
few	NA	TRBJ2-1	TRBV5-1	TGCGCCAGCAGCTTGGGGGACGGCCTGTGGAATGAGCAGTTCTTC	CASSLGDGLWNEQFF
NA	NA	TRBJ2-5	TRBV10-3	TGTGCCATCAGTCAGGGCGGCCAAGAGACCCAGTACTTC	CAISQGGQETQYF
once	TRBD1	TRBJ1-1	TRBV20-1	TGCGGTGCTAGAGATGGACAGGGGCGGTTTGAAGCTTTCTTT	CGARDGQGRFEAFF
NA	NA	TRBJ2-7	TRBV21-1	TGTGCCAGCAGGAAAGGAGGGGTCAGGGGGAACTACGAGCAGTACTTC	CASRKGGVRGNYEQYF
few	TRBD1	TRBJ1-4	TRBV4-1	TGCGCCAGCAGCCAGACCGGGACAGGTAATGAAAAACTGTTTTTT	CASSQTGTGNEKLFF
NA	TRBD1	TRBJ1-2	TRBV18	TGTGCCAGCCCACCTCTACAGGGGGCTCTCTATGGCTACACCTTC	CASPPLQGALYGYTF
NA	NA	TRBJ2-7	TRBV7-2	TGTGCCAGCAGCTTACGGCAGGGTCCCAACGAGCAGTACTTC	CASSLRQGPNEQYF
NA	NA	TRBJ1-1	TRBV12-3/TRBV12-4	TGTGCCAGCAGTTCTGGGGATTCCACTGAAGCTTTCTTT	CASSSGDSTEAFF
NA	TRBD2	TRBJ2-7	TRBV29-1	TGCAGCGTTGGAGCGGGAGGACCCCTTTACGAGCAGTACTTC	CSVGAGGPLYEQYF
NA	NA	TRBJ1-5	TRBV12-3/TRBV12-4	TGTGCCAGCAGCCCTAGCCGAGGGGGTCCGGGGCAGCCCCAGCATTTT	CASSPSRGGPGQPQHF
NA	TRBD2	TRBJ2-3	TRBV6-4	TGTGCCAGCAGTTTTAGCGGGGGACGCACAGATACGCAGTATTTT	CASSFSGGRTDTQYF
few	NA	TRBJ1-1	TRBV29-1	TGCAGCGTTGAAGTGGGGAGAACTGAAGCTTTCTTT	CSVEVGRTEAFF
NA	TRBD1	TRBJ2-3	TRBV10-3	TGTGCCCTCGGACAGGGCCGGATAGAGACGCAGTATTTT	CALGQGRIETQYF
NA	NA	TRBJ2-1	TRBV6-1	TGTGCCAGCAGTCTTAGCGGATACTCCTACAATGAGCAGTTCTTC	CASSLSGYSYNEQFF
NA	TRBD2	TRBJ2-1	TRBV20-1	TGCAGTGCCCAACCGGGACTAGACTTCAATGAGCAGTTCTTC	CSAQPGLDFNEQFF
few	NA	TRBJ1-2	TRBV29-1	TGCAGCGTTGAAGGGGCAGGGGTTAACTATGGCTACACCTTC	CSVEGAGVNYGYTF
many	TRBD1	TRBJ2-5	TRBV29-1	TGCAGCGTTGGCGACAGGGCAGAGACCCAGTACTTC	CSVGDRAETQYF
NA	NA	TRBJ1-5	TRBV20-1	TGCAGTGCTAGAGCAGACACTCCGTGGCAGCCCCAGCATTTT	CSARADTPWQPQHF
NA	NA	TRBJ2-7	TRBV11-1	TGTGCCAGCAGCTTAGCGACATCATCCTACGAGCAGTACTTC	CASSLATSSYEQYF
NA	TRBD1	TRBJ2-1	TRBV6-5	TGTGCCAGCAGTCTGCAGACAGGGGCGGACAATGAGCAGTTCTTC	CASSLQTGADNEQFF
NA	NA	TRBJ1-6	TRBV5-5	TGTGCCAGAAGTTACCCACAGGGATCACCCCTCCACTTT	CARSYPQGSPLHF
few	TRBD1	TRBJ2-7	TRBV20-1	TGCAGTGCTTCCGGGACAGGGGCCTACAATGAGCAGTACTTC	CSASGTGAYNEQYF
NA	NA	TRBJ2-7	TRBV7-2	TGTGCCAGCAGTCGACAGGACGGACACTACGAGCAGTACTTC	CASSRQDGHYEQYF
NA	NA	TRBJ2-7	TRBV29-1	TGCAGCACTTCGGGACAAAACAACGAGCAGTACTTC	CSTSGQNNEQYF
NA	NA	TRBJ2-3	TRBV20-1	TGCAGTGCCCCGGGACCTAGCACAGATACGCAGTATTTT	CSAPGPSTDTQYF
NA	TRBD2	TRBJ2-5	TRBV20-1	TGCAGTGCTATGGGTAGCGGGGGGTACCAAGAGACCCAGTACTTC	CSAMGSGGYQETQYF
NA	NA	TRBJ2-3	TRBV18	TGTGCCAGCTCCGAGGGGGTGCAGGACACGCAGTATTTT	CASSEGVQDTQYF
NA	NA	TRBJ2-3	TRBV6-1	TGTGCCAGCAGTCCGTCCCTACCAATAGCCAAAGGAGATACGCAGTATTTT	CASSPSLPIAKGDTQYF
NA	TRBD1	TRBJ1-4	TRBV7-9	TGTGCCAGCAGCTTAGGGACCCCCGGGACAGCTGTGGCAACTAATGAAAAACTGTTTTTT	CASSLGTPGTAVATNEKLFF
once	TRBD2	TRBJ2-1	TRBV7-6	TGTGCCAGCAGCCCTCGGGTAGCGGGGGGTTACTCCTACAATGCGCAGTTCTTC	CASSPRVAGGYSYNAQFF
NA	TRBD1	TRBJ1-6	TRBV12-3/TRBV12-4	TGTGCCAGCAGGTCTGACAGGGGAGAAGGTTCACCCCTCCACTTT	CASRSDRGEGSPLHF
NA	TRBD2	TRBJ2-1	TRBV20-1	TGCAGTGCTAGAGATCTGCTAGCGGGGGGGCGCGAATTTAATGAGCAGTTCTTC	CSARDLLAGGREFNEQFF
many	TRBD2	TRBJ2-1	TRBV20-1	TGCAGTGCTAGGTTGAGCGGGGCTTACAATGAGCAGTTCTTC	CSARLSGAYNEQFF
NA	NA	TRBJ2-3	TRBV6-1	TGTGCCAGCAGTGCACTCCCAAGCACAGATACGCAGTATTTT	CASSALPSTDTQYF
NA	TRBD1	TRBJ1-1	TRBV9	TGTGCCAGCAGCGGGGACAGGGGCATGAACACTGAAGCTTTCTTT	CASSGDRGMNTEAFF
NA	NA	TRBJ2-1	TRBV24-1	TGTGCCACCAGTGATTCTGTTCCCGGGGTGAGCTCCTACAATGAGCAGTTCTTC	CATSDSVPGVSSYNEQFF
few	NA	TRBJ1-4	TRBV12-3/TRBV12-4	TGTGCCAGCAGGCGACGTGAAAAACTGTTTTTT	CASRRREKLFF
NA	NA	TRBJ2-1	TRBV24-1	TGTGCCACCAGTGGGGACGGTACGGAGCAGTTCTTC	CATSGDGTEQFF
NA	NA	TRBJ1-2	TRBV16	TGTGCCAGCAGCCAATCGGGGACTGTAGACTATGGCTACACCTTC	CASSQSGTVDYGYTF
NA	NA	TRBJ1-1	TRBV9	TGTGCCAGCAGCTCCGTCTGGGGCGCTGAAGCTTTCTTT	CASSSVWGAEAFF
few	NA	TRBJ2-1	TRBV18	TGTGCCAGCTCACGCGGGCAGGGAGGTTACAATGAGCAGTTCTTC	CASSRGQGGYNEQFF
once	NA	TRBJ2-5	TRBV24-1	TGTGCCACCAGTGAATCTTCTTGGGGAAAAGAGACCCAGTACTTC	CATSESSWGKETQYF
once	NA	TRBJ2-7	TRBV2	TGTGCCAGCATTTCCGAATCGGGCGTGCAGTACTTC	CASISESGVQYF
few	NA	TRBJ2-1	TRBV6-4	TGTGCCAGCAGGAACAGGGACCCCCACAATGAGCAGTTCTTC	CASRNRDPHNEQFF
few	NA	TRBJ2-2	TRBV7-3	TGTGCCAGCAGCCTCGATCCGGGGCCCGTTGCGAACACCGGGGAGCTGTTTTTT	CASSLDPGPVANTGELFF
few	NA	TRBJ1-5	TRBV10-3	TGTGTCATCAGTGAGGGGTTGGGCAATCAGCCCCAGCATTTT	CVISEGLGNQPQHF
few	TRBD2	TRBJ2-5	TRBV5-1	TGCGCCAGCAGCCCCCTGACTAGCGGGGGCCCCCAAGAGACCCAGTACTTC	CASSPLTSGGPQETQYF
NA	NA	TRBJ1-5	TRBV10-3	TGTGCCATCAGTGACAATGGACCGGAGGACCAGCCCCAGCATTTT	CAISDNGPEDQPQHF
NA	TRBD2	TRBJ2-3	TRBV20-1	TGCAGTGCTAGTCCCATTAGCGGGGGGGCTTACGATACGCAGTATTTT	CSASPISGGAYDTQYF
NA	NA	TRBJ1-5	TRBV19	TGTGCCAGTAGGGGTACTGGATTCCCTCAGCCCCAGCATTTT	CASRGTGFPQPQHF
NA	NA	TRBJ2-1	TRBV20-1	TGCAGTGCTAGAGAAGGGGGGGCCTGCAATGAGCAGTTCTTC	CSAREGGACNEQFF
NA	NA	TRBJ1-1	TRBV6-1	TGTGCCAGCAGTGAACCGAGACTGACCATGAACACTGAAGCTTTCTTT	CASSEPRLTMNTEAFF